Sequencing of this T cell receptor (beta chain) was carried out in a study of OX40 agonist ivuxolimab in advanced cancers. As for the study in general: A diagnosis of hepatocellular carcinoma, melanoma, renal cell or head and neck cancer was present in dose-escalation patients. From about 23 to 85 years was the age range, with a mean of around 56 years, and roughly 83% were male.

V lost 1 base and J lost 2, with 12 bases in between. CDR1 is SGHTA and CDR2 is FQGNSA in the germline V gene. The CDR3 extends over 15 amino acids. To note about this clone: Its target is not known.

Study-wide points: Antigen specificity remained undetermined for the expanded peripheral T cells.

Using immunoSEQ multiplex PCR, the repertoire was profiled, and TCRdb retains in-frame clones only, with some absent. The sample records about 61,000 clones, roughly four fifths being singletons. V gene TRBV7-2 combines with J gene TRBJ2-7; weak D call: TRBD2 (7 bases). Sequenced material: CD4+ or CD8+ T cells sorted from blood, taken in a trial of the OX40 agonist ivuxolimab. This sequence originates from an adult with an advanced solid tumor such as melanoma, head and neck, liver or kidney cancer. The CDR3 reads CASSLERGAAYEQYF. CDR3 DNA sequence: TGTGCCAGCAGCTTAGAACGGGGGGCAGCCTACGAGCAGTACTTC.